Given below is one TCR beta chain in context. Survey-level TCR beta sequencing used the immunoSEQ assay. Only in-frame clones appear in the TCRdb table, and some are missing; sequencing was by immunoSEQ multiplex PCR. Of 40,000 to 55,000 clones detected, over 90% appear once; the ten largest clones hold around 10%. Germline V lookup: CDR1 SGHTS, CDR2 YDEGEE. The CDR3 consists of 15 residues. V shed 1 base and J 6 bases; nucleotides not matched to a gene: 2. The receptor was derived from a man aged 40-50 years with rheumatoid arthritis. J is TRBJ2-1 and V is TRBV5-8; 12 positions match TRBD2. The material sequenced was PBMCs. CDR3 in DNA: TGTGCCAGCAGCTTGTCTAGCGGGAGGGTCAATGAGCAGTTCTTC. Translating it yields CASSLSSGRVNEQFF.